This T cell receptor beta chain was recovered during a study of T cells in localized non-small cell lung cancer. Germline CDR1 is MNHNY and CDR2 is SVGAGI (reference sequence). The V end lost 2 bases, the J end lost 1 base, and 8 bases lay between the germline ends. This CDR3 region has 14 residues. In the case of this clone: Its specificity is not known.

Findings and limits, study-wide: Sequencing was restricted to one tumor region; therefore, heterogeneity remains possible. Longer survival (overall) was linked to higher T cell density in blood.

Clones were read by immunoSEQ multiplex PCR, and TCRdb kept only the in-frame ones, dropping some. This table holds tens of thousands of clones, roughly 83% found once. This TCR derives from a man between 40 and 75 years old with stage II lung adenocarcinoma. The sequencing used PBMCs, collected before any cancer treatment. The gene calls are TRBV6-6 and TRBJ1-1; no clear D. CDR3 coding DNA: TGTGCCAGCAGTTACACAGACACGAACACTGAAGCTTTCTTT. Encoded protein: CASSYTDTNTEAFF.